Listed here are 20 T cell receptor beta chains from one sample, sequenced in a study of cytomegalovirus exposure and HLA in healthy donors. The primer mix had 60 Vbeta and 13 Jbeta primers. Assay used: immunoSEQ multiplex PCR; TCRdb lists only in-frame clones, some missing. The sample shows 38,000 or so clones, and more than 8% sits with its ten largest clones. The sample was PBMCs. These receptors were obtained from a man between 40 and 49 years old in good health and CMV-seropositive.

This chain connects TRBV7-6 to TRBJ2-1; TRBD2 aligns across 7 bases. The CDR3 is made up of 14 amino acids. Trimming took 3 bases from V and 6 from J; bases not matched to a gene: 5. The V gene's germline CDR1 is SGHVS and CDR2 FNYEAQ. CDR3 sequence (DNA): TGTGCCAGCAGCTTTGGCGGGAGTTTCAATGAGCAGTTCTTC. This gives the protein CASSFGGSFNEQFF. Variable domain in full (rest from reference TRBV7-6 and TRBJ2-1): GAGVSQSPRYKVTKRGQDVALRCDPISGHVSLYWYRQALGQGPEFLTYFNYEAQQDKSGLPNDRFSAERPEGSISTLTIQRTEQRDSAMYRCASSFGGSFNEQFFGPGTRLTVL.

The CDR3 region is CASSLLDSIPNYGYTF. In DNA, the CDR3 is TGCGCCAGCAGCCTACTCGACAGTATTCCTAACTATGGCTACACCTTC. The rearrangement joins TRBV4-1 to TRBJ1-2; the D gene is possibly TRBD1 (5 bases). The germline CDR1 and CDR2 sequences are MGHRA and YSYEKL. The ends were cut back, 4 bases at V and 0 bases at J, with 15 bases in the middle. The CDR3 spans 16 residues.

This sequence joins TRBV7-9 and TRBJ2-7; 8 nucleotides match TRBD2. Germline V gene sequence: CDR1 SEHNR, CDR2 FQNEAQ (reference sequence). V shed 5 bases and J 4 bases; nucleotides not matched to a gene: 13. The CDR3 runs 16 residues. In DNA, the CDR3 is TGTGCCAGCAGCCCCAGCCCGGGAGGGCCTGGGTACGAGCAGTACTTC. Its protein is CASSPSPGGPGYEQYF.

The chain couples TRBV29-1 to TRBJ2-1, with TRBD2 matching 10 bases. Germline CDR1 is SQVTM and CDR2 is ANQGSEA. This CDR3 spans 13 amino acids. With V trimmed by 7 bases and J by 7 bases, 7 bases remained unmatched. DNA of the CDR3: TGCAGCGCCGAAGGACTAGCGGTTAATGAGCAGTTCTTC. Translating it yields CSAEGLAVNEQFF.

The chain carries TRBV19 and TRBJ1-3; TRBD1 agrees at 9 bases. Germline V gives CDR1 LNHDA, CDR2 SQIVND (reference sequence). This CDR3 has 15 amino acids. V dropped 5 bases and J dropped 2; count of bases not matched to a gene: 4. CDR3 protein: CASSRDRETGNTIYF. The CDR3 region has the DNA TGTGCCAGTAGTCGGGACAGGGAGACTGGAAACACCATATATTTT.

V usage is TRBV2 and J usage is TRBJ2-7; 7 positions match TRBD1. The CDR3 is made up of 13 amino acids. V trimming: 7 bases; J trimming: 2 bases; junction bases outside the gene matches: 5. Looked up from germline, CDR1 is SNHLY and CDR2 is FYNNEI. Here the CDR3 DNA reads TGTGCCAGCAATCCGGGACAGACCTACGAGCAGTACTTC. Translation: CASNPGQTYEQYF.

The chain carries TRBV7-9 and TRBJ2-1; TRBD2 matches 7 bases. The CDR3 loop spans 15 amino acids. V trimming: 5 bases; J trimming: 2 bases; junction bases outside the gene matches: 6. Per the germline V gene, CDR1 is SEHNR and CDR2 is FQNEAQ (reference sequence). For the CDR3, the DNA is TGTGCCAGCAGCCAACTTAGCGGGCCCTACAATGAGCAGTTCTTC. Protein: CASSQLSGPYNEQFF.

J is TRBJ2-7 and V is TRBV10-2; 14 bases are shared with TRBD2. Germline V gives CDR1 WSHSY, CDR2 SAAADI. This CDR3 has 18 amino acids. With 0 bases clipped from V and 3 bases from J, the junction kept 7 bases outside the gene matches. The CDR3 spells CASSESIGTSGSLYEQYF. DNA for the CDR3: TGCGCCAGCAGTGAGTCAATCGGGACTAGCGGGAGCCTCTACGAGCAGTACTTC.

This rearrangement joins TRBV7-8 to TRBJ1-1, with TRBD1 as a possible D gene (6 bases). The CDR3 is made up of 14 amino acids. CDR1 SGHVS and CDR2 FQNEAQ come from the germline V gene. Trimming stripped 4 bases from V and 5 bases from J, with 14 bases between. CDR3 sequence reads: CASSYTGSRTEAFF. The CDR3 DNA reads as TGTGCCAGCAGCTATACAGGGTCGAGGACTGAAGCTTTCTTT.

This CDR3 is CAWSPGTGGETQYF. The DNA for the CDR3 is TGTGCCTGGAGCCCCGGGACAGGGGGTGAGACCCAGTACTTC. The chain carries TRBV30 and TRBJ2-5; TRBD1 agrees at 11 bases. CDR3 length: 14 residues. CDR1 is GTSNPN, CDR2 SVGIG, per germline (reference sequence). V shed 3 bases, J shed 5 bases, and the junction held 5 bases outside the gene matches.

The V gene is TRBV9, the J gene TRBJ2-7; no definite D call. CDR1 and CDR2 from the germline V gene are SGDLS and YYNGEE. The CDR3 length is 13 residues. Trimming shortened V by 1 base and J by 3 bases, and 8 bases separated the two germline ends. The CDR3 nucleotides are TGTGCCAGCAGCGTAAGACTTGGCTACGAGCAGTACTTC. This gives the protein CASSVRLGYEQYF.

The chain links TRBV7-9 to TRBJ1-3; no reliable D call. With 0 bases removed from V and 3 bases from J, the gap between germline ends came to 12 bases. From germline, CDR1 is SEHNR and CDR2 FQNEAQ (reference sequence). The length of the CDR3 is 16 residues. CDR3 residues: CASSLAGNLDGNTIYF. As DNA, the CDR3 is TGTGCCAGCAGCTTAGCCGGGAACTTAGATGGAAACACCATATATTTT.

For the CDR3, the DNA is TGCGCCAGCAGCTTGGTGGCAGGGAACTACGAGCAGTACTTC. Translated, it gives CASSLVAGNYEQYF. The chain uses TRBV5-1 and TRBJ2-7; weak D call: TRBD1 (5 bases). Germline V lookup: CDR1 SGHRS, CDR2 YFSETQ. Trimming took 0 bases from V and 3 from J, leaving 10 bases between them. The CDR3 totals 14 residues.

DNA for the CDR3: TGCAGTGCTAGTATAAACTATGAGCAGTTCTTC. This codes for CSASINYEQFF. The rearrangement uses TRBV20-1 and TRBJ2-1; D unclear. Germline CDR1 DFQATT, CDR2 SNEGSKA (reference sequence). CDR3 length: 11 amino acids. Trimming cost V 3 bases and J 8 bases, with 8 bases left between them.

The chain couples TRBV28 to TRBJ1-1; D uncertain. Between the trimmed V and J ends, which lost 5 bases and 4 bases, there was a span of 8 bases. The CDR3 is 12 residues long. Germline assignment: CDR1 MDHEN and CDR2 SYDVKM. The CDR3 DNA reads as TGTGCCAGCAGTCCCTCCCGCACTGAAGCTTTCTTT. It yields the protein CASSPSRTEAFF.

V and J are TRBV29-1 and TRBJ1-1; 11 bases line up with TRBD1. The CDR3 has 13 amino acids. Germline V gene lookup returns CDR1 SQVTM and CDR2 ANQGSEA. V lost 7 bases and J lost 2; bases outside the gene matches: 3. CDR3 region: CSGDRGGNTEAFF. The CDR3 DNA reads as TGCAGCGGGGACAGGGGGGGTAACACTGAAGCTTTCTTT.

CDR3 region: CAISESESGTGWEQYF. The CDR3, as DNA: TGTGCCATCAGTGAATCAGAGTCAGGGACAGGGTGGGAGCAGTACTTC. The rearrangement links TRBV10-3 to TRBJ2-7; 9 positions agree with TRBD1. Germline V gives CDR1 ENHRY, CDR2 SYGVKD. This CDR3 has 16 residues. Trimming removed 3 bases from V and 7 bases from J; junction bases left unmatched: 13.

The chain employs TRBV5-4 and TRBJ1-5, with a tentative D call TRBD1 (5 bases). V was cut by 0 bases and J by 0 bases, with 7 bases left in between. Germline CDR1 reads SGHNT; CDR2 reads YYREEE (reference sequence). The CDR3 is 15 amino acids. CDR3 region: CASSLGQGSNQPQHF. In DNA, the CDR3 is TGTGCCAGCAGCTTGGGTCAGGGTAGCAATCAGCCCCAGCATTTT.

CDR3 nucleotides: TGTGCCAGCATCGCCTTCCAGGGCACCTACGAGCAGTACTTC. Its protein is CASIAFQGTYEQYF. The rearrangement joins TRBV6-1 to TRBJ2-5; possible D gene TRBD1, 5 bases. The closer fit of TRBJ2-7 to the DNA end suggests the J call may be wrong. CDR1 MNHNS and CDR2 SASEGT come from the germline V gene. This CDR3 contains 14 residues.

This chain connects TRBV6-6 to TRBJ1-5; D remains unclear. Trimming pared 5 bases from V and 1 base from J, leaving 6 bases between. Germline CDR1 is MNHNY and CDR2 is SVGAGI (reference sequence). The CDR3 consists of 13 residues. The CDR3 sequence is CASSPTSNQPQHF. The CDR3 region has the DNA TGTGCCAGCAGTCCCACAAGCAATCAGCCCCAGCATTTT.